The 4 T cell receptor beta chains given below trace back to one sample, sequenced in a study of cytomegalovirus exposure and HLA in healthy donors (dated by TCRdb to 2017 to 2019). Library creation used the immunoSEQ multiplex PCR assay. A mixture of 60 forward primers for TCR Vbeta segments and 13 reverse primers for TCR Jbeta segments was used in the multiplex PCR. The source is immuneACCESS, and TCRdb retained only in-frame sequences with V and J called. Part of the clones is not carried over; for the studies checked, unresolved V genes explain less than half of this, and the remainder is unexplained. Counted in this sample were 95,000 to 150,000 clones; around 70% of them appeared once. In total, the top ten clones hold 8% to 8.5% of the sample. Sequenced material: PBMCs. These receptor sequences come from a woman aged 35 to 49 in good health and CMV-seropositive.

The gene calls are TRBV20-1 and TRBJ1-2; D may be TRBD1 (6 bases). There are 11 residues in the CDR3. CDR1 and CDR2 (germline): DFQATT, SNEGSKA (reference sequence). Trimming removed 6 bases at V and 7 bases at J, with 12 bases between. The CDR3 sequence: CSANQGRGYTF. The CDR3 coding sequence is TGCAGTGCAAACCAGGGGCGTGGCTACACCTTC.

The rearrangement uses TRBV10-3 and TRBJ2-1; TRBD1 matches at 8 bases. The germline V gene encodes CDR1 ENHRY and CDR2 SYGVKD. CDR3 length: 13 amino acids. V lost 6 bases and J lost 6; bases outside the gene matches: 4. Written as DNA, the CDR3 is TGTGCCATCAGCGGACAGGGAGGCAATGAGCAGTTCTTC. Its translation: CAISGQGGNEQFF.

Here the CDR3 DNA reads TGCGCCAGCACTCTTTTGACAGGGATGAACACTGAAGCTTTCTTT. Residues: CASTLLTGMNTEAFF. The chain joins TRBV5-1 to TRBJ1-1; 7 bases map to TRBD1. The germline V gene has CDR1 SGHRS and CDR2 YFSETQ. Losses at the gene ends were 6 bases for V and 0 bases for J; bases not matched to a gene: 8. This CDR3 spans 15 amino acids.

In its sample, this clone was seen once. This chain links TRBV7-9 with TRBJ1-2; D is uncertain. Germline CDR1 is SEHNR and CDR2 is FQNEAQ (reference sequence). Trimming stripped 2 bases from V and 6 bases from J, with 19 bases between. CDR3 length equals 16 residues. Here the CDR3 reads CASSLMGYGEGHGYTF. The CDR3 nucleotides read TGTGCCAGCAGCTTAATGGGGTACGGGGAGGGTCATGGCTACACCTTC.